Listed below are T cell receptor beta chains from one sample, sequenced in a study of technical replicates of blood from a few donors. The protocol was immunoSEQ multiplex PCR, while the TCRdb copy is restricted to in-frame clones and leaves out a portion. The top ten hold roughly 0.38% of the sample, which has 60,000 to 95,000 clones, about nine tenths seen once. The specimen sequenced was T cells isolated from PBMCs. Receptors were obtained from a human donor in good health. Some clones in this sample may be carry-over from other donors' samples. Each CDR3 is given with its conserved first and last residue. D genes are given only for firm matches.

TRBJ2-5 NA TRBV7-6 CASSLAGRGMRETQYF TGTGCCAGCAGCTTAGCCGGCCGCGGGATGCGGGAGACCCAGTACTTC
TRBJ2-5 NA TRBV5-1 CASSLGPRTQETQYF TGCGCCAGCAGCTTGGGGCCTCGAACACAAGAGACCCAGTACTTC
TRBJ1-2 TRBD1 TRBV28 CASSGQAGGYTF TGTGCCAGCAGTGGACAGGCAGGGGGCTACACCTTC
TRBJ2-3 TRBD1 TRBV5-1 CASSKTGGVGDTQYF TGCGCCAGCAGCAAGACAGGGGGCGTAGGGGATACGCAGTATTTT
TRBJ2-1 TRBD1 TRBV7-3 CASSFTGDSYNEQFF TGTGCCAGCAGCTTCACAGGGGACTCCTACAATGAGCAGTTCTTC
TRBJ2-7 TRBD2 TRBV7-8 CASSLGISGTFSYEQYF TGTGCCAGCAGCTTGGGTATTAGCGGGACTTTCTCCTACGAGCAGTACTTC
TRBJ1-4 NA TRBV7-3 CASSAWTAHLGVNEKLFF TGTGCCAGCAGCGCTTGGACAGCCCATCTGGGGGTAAATGAAAAACTGTTTTTT
TRBJ2-1 TRBD2 TRBV27 CASSKTRGASGRYNEQFF TGTGCCAGCAGTAAAACCAGAGGGGCTAGCGGACGTTACAATGAGCAGTTCTTC
TRBJ2-2 NA TRBV5-1 CASSFGIGAGELFF TGCGCCAGCAGCTTCGGGATCGGGGCCGGGGAGCTGTTTTTT
TRBJ1-2 NA TRBV9 CASSALYGYTF TGTGCCAGCAGCGCCCTCTATGGCTACACCTTC
TRBJ1-5 NA TRBV11-1 CASSLDRGGGQPQHF TGTGCCAGCAGCTTAGACCGGGGGGGCGGCCAGCCCCAGCATTTT